Below, 9 T cell receptor beta chains from the same sample are listed, as sequenced in a study of cytomegalovirus exposure and HLA in healthy donors. PCR involved 60 Vbeta and 13 Jbeta primers. Sequenced by immunoSEQ multiplex PCR; TCRdb stores in-frame clones only, minus some. The table has tens of thousands of clones, approximately 82% seen once. Sequenced: PBMCs. The receptors here all came from a man aged 45-65 years in good health and CMV-seronegative.

This chain connects TRBV19 to TRBJ1-1, with 9 nucleotides matching TRBD1. The CDR3 totals 14 residues. Germline V gene data show CDR1 as LNHDA and CDR2 as SQIVND (reference sequence). The V and J ends lost 6 bases and 1 base, in that order; junction bases with no gene match: 3. CDR3 sequence reads: CASRGDRANTEAFF. CDR3 coding DNA: TGTGCCAGTAGAGGGGACAGGGCGAACACTGAAGCTTTCTTT.

The gene calls are TRBV19 and TRBJ2-7; maybe TRBD2 (5 bases). CDR3 size: 13 residues. CDR1 LNHDA and CDR2 SQIVND come from the germline V gene (reference sequence). Trimming shortened V by 5 bases and J by 2 bases, and 10 bases separated the two germline ends. The CDR3 nucleotides read TGTGCCAGTAGTCTCGGGAAAACCTACGAGCAGTACTTC. Encoded protein: CASSLGKTYEQYF.

This clone was observed a single time. DNA for the CDR3: TGTGCCTGCCGACTAGCTCAAAACACCGGGGAGCTGTTTTTT. It specifies CACRLAQNTGELFF. The chain uses TRBV6-1 and TRBJ2-2; 7 positions agree with TRBD2. With 11 bases clipped from V and 2 bases from J, the junction kept 8 bases outside the gene matches. Looked up from germline, CDR1 is MNHNS and CDR2 is SASEGT. The CDR3 consists of 14 residues.

The chain links TRBV25-1 to TRBJ2-2, with D perhaps matching TRBD2 (6 bases). Trimming stripped 6 bases from V and 6 bases from J, with 14 bases between. The CDR3 has 14 residues. CDR1 is MGHDK and CDR2 is SYGVNS in the germline V gene. The CDR3 spells CASRTPAGPGELFF. The CDR3 nucleotides are TGTGCCAGCAGGACCCCTGCGGGGCCCGGGGAGCTGTTTTTT. Looking up the rest from reference TRBV25-1 and TRBJ2-2 gives the full variable domain: EADIYQTPRYLVIGTGKKITLECSQTMGHDKMYWYQQDPGMELHLIHYSYGVNSTEKGDLSSESTVSRIRTEHFPLTLESARPSHTSQYLCASRTPAGPGELFFGEGSRLTVL.

This chain uses TRBV6-6 with TRBJ2-1; D possibly corresponds to TRBD1 (6 bases). Between the trimmed V and J ends, which lost 4 bases and 7 bases, there was a span of 20 bases. Germline CDR1 MNHNY, CDR2 SVGAGI (reference sequence). This CDR3 is 16 amino acids long. The CDR3 DNA is TGTGCCAGCAGTTCCCACAGGGTTTCGGGTACTAATGAGCAGTTCTTC. Protein product: CASSSHRVSGTNEQFF.

A word on this clone: At one end, the junction sequence differs from germline, possibly due to a read error. The chain employs TRBV9 and TRBJ1-1; a possible D gene is TRBD1 (6 bases). CDR1 is SGDLS, CDR2 YYNGEE, per germline. This CDR3 is 14 amino acids long. As DNA, the CDR3 is TGTGCCAGCAGCGTAGAGCAAGGGGACACAGAAGCTTTCTTT. Translation: CASSVEQGDTEAFF.

The CDR3 reads CASSLQGMGYTF. The CDR3 nucleotides read TGTGCCAGCAGCCTACAGGGGATGGGCTACACCTTC. The J gene is TRBJ1-2, the V gene TRBV5-6; 7 bases match TRBD1. The ends lost 4 bases at V and 8 bases at J; junction bases unmatched: 5. CDR1 is SGHDT and CDR2 is YYEEEE in the germline V gene. CDR3 size: 12 residues.

The genes are TRBV25-1 and TRBJ2-2; 9 nucleotides match TRBD1. Germline CDR1 MGHDK, CDR2 SYGVNS. The CDR3 sequence is 15 residues long. V shed 6 bases and J 1 base; nucleotides not matched to a gene: 3. The CDR3 nucleotides read TGTGCCAGCAGAGGACAGGGGAGGAACACCGGGGAGCTGTTTTTT. Translation: CASRGQGRNTGELFF.

The rearrangement uses TRBV28 and TRBJ1-1, with D uncertain. In germline, CDR1 is MDHEN, CDR2 SYDVKM. V gave up 3 bases and J gave up 0 bases, with 5 bases separating them. CDR3 length equals 13 residues. This CDR3 reads CASSFVMNTEAFF. The CDR3 nucleotides read TGTGCCAGCAGTTTCGTAATGAACACTGAAGCTTTCTTT.